This is a list of T cell receptor beta chains from one sample in a study of cytomegalovirus exposure and HLA in healthy donors. The method was immunoSEQ multiplex PCR; TCRdb's version includes in-frame clones alone and lacks a portion of them. The sample records 130,000 to 150,000 clones, roughly 72% being singletons. The sequenced sample was PBMCs. These receptors came from a man aged 35 to 55 in good health and CMV-seronegative. Each CDR3 is given with its conserved first and last residue. D genes are given only for firm matches. Where a row states a size, it is once, few, many or the class of an expanded clone; other rows omit it.

j_gene | v_gene | abundance | d_gene | CDR3nt | CDR3aa
TRBJ2-7 | TRBV5-1 | . | . | TGCGCCAGCAGCCCCCCCCAGGGCCCCTACGAGCAGTACTTC | CASSPPQGPYEQYF
TRBJ2-3 | TRBV15 | . | . | TGTGCCACCAGCAGACGACAGCCCAGCACAGATACGCAGTATTTT | CATSRRQPSTDTQYF
TRBJ2-2 | TRBV7-9 | once | . | TGTGCCAGCAGCGTTCCGACTAACGGTTCGGGCACCGGGGAGCTGTTTTTT | CASSVPTNGSGTGELFF
TRBJ2-3 | TRBV6-6 | . | TRBD2 | TGTGCCAGCAGTCCCGGACTAGTTGTTGATCCGCAGTATTTT | CASSPGLVVDPQYF
TRBJ1-1 | TRBV9 | . | TRBD1 | TGTGCCAGCAGCGTTCAGGGGGACACTGAAGCTTTCTTT | CASSVQGDTEAFF
TRBJ1-1 | TRBV21-1 | . | . | TGTGCCAGCAGCCTAAGGACAGGGAGGCCGAACACTGAAGCTTTCTTT | CASSLRTGRPNTEAFF
TRBJ2-7 | TRBV28 | . | . | TGTGCCAGCAGTTCACGGACGGGAGACAGAAACTACGAGCAGTACTTC | CASSSRTGDRNYEQYF
TRBJ1-3 | TRBV4-1 | . | . | TGCGCCAGCAGCAAAGCCAATACAAACTCTGGAAACACCATATATTTT | CASSKANTNSGNTIYF
TRBJ2-5 | TRBV15 | . | TRBD2 | TGTGCCACCAGCAGAGCTAGCGGGGGGGTTGCGCGGCGGGCCCAGTACTTC | CATSRASGGVARRAQYF
TRBJ1-5 | TRBV4-1 | . | . | TGCGCCAGCAGCCAAGGGCCCGTGCAGCCCCAGCATTTT | CASSQGPVQPQHF
TRBJ2-6 | TRBV9 | . | TRBD1 | TGTGCCAGCAGCTACAGGGGAATTGGGGCCAACGTCCTGACTTTC | CASSYRGIGANVLTF
TRBJ2-1 | TRBV4-3 | . | TRBD2 | TGCGCCAGCAGCCAAGATTACCTAGCGGGAGTGGTAATCGCCAATGAGCAGTTCTTC | CASSQDYLAGVVIANEQFF
TRBJ2-7 | TRBV9 | . | TRBD1 | TGTGCCAGCAGCGCAAGGACAGGGGGCCACGAGCAGTACTTC | CASSARTGGHEQYF
TRBJ2-1 | TRBV4-3 | . | . | TGCGCCAGCAGCCAAGATTTTAGGGGCCTGGGGCAGTTCTTC | CASSQDFRGLGQFF
TRBJ2-1 | TRBV6-5 | . | TRBD1 | TGTGCCAGCAGTTATAGGAGACAGGGAAACAATGAGCAGTTCTTC | CASSYRRQGNNEQFF
TRBJ2-7 | TRBV5-6 | once | TRBD2 | TGTGCCAGCACTAGCGGGAGGGCCCTCGAGCAGTACTTC | CASTSGRALEQYF
TRBJ1-1 | TRBV29-1 | . | . | TGCAGCGTTGTTGTGTCGGGAGGCACTGAAGCTTTCTTT | CSVVVSGGTEAFF
TRBJ1-1 | TRBV6-6 | . | . | TGTGCCAGCAGAACGACAGGCCACACTGAAGCTTTCTTT | CASRTTGHTEAFF
TRBJ2-1 | TRBV30 | few | . | TGTGCCTGGAGTGTGGACAGTAGCTCCTACAATGAGCAGTTCTTC | CAWSVDSSSYNEQFF
TRBJ1-2 | TRBV6-6 | few | . | TGTGCCAGCAGTTTTAAGTATCCAGGCGGCTACACCTTC | CASSFKYPGGYTF
TRBJ2-7 | TRBV6-5 | . | . | TGTGCCAGCAGCCCCGGGACTTTAAACTACGAGCAGTACTTC | CASSPGTLNYEQYF
TRBJ1-2 | TRBV19 | . | . | TGTGCCAGTAGTATGCAGCAGGGAATCGATGGCTACACCTTC | CASSMQQGIDGYTF